The 9 T cell receptor beta chains below all came from one sample that was sequenced in a study of cytotoxic CD8 clonotypes in ibrutinib-treated CLL. Only in-frame clones appear in the TCRdb table, and some are missing; sequencing was by immunoSEQ multiplex PCR. This sample has about 300,000 clones, with 67% found just once. The sample here was PBMCs, taken after 36 months of ibrutinib treatment. Receptor source: a human donor with chronic lymphocytic leukemia.

The chain is built from TRBV2 and TRBJ1-6, with D unresolved. The CDR3 runs to 17 residues. Trimming cost V 2 bases and J 1 base, with 12 bases left between them. Germline V gives CDR1 SNHLY, CDR2 FYNNEI. This CDR3 reads CASSEKGGFSYNSPLHF. For the CDR3, the DNA is TGTGCCAGCAGTGAAAAGGGAGGGTTTTCCTATAATTCACCCCTCCACTTT.

The CDR3 region is CATSGGTGRRETQYF. The CDR3 DNA follows: TGTGCCACCAGCGGCGGGACAGGGAGACGGGAGACCCAGTACTTC. The rearrangement uses TRBV15 and TRBJ2-5; 9 bases are a match to TRBD1. Germline V gene data show CDR1 as LNHNV and CDR2 as YYDKDF (reference sequence). The V segment lost 5 bases and the J segment 5 bases; nucleotides outside the gene matches: 9. There are 15 residues in the CDR3.

The genes are TRBV7-4 and TRBJ1-3; D unclear. Germline lookup yields CDR1 SGHVT and CDR2 SQSDAQ. Trimming removed 5 bases from V and 5 bases from J, with 16 bases in between. This CDR3 has 15 residues. The chain's CDR3 is CASSTKTLFRNTIYF. CDR3 nucleotide sequence: TGTGCCAGCAGCACCAAGACCCTATTTAGAAACACCATATATTTT. The complete variable domain, with remaining parts taken from reference TRBV7-4 and TRBJ1-3, reads GAGVSQSPRYKVAKRGRDVALRCDSISGHVTLYWYRQTLGQGSEVLTYSQSDAQRDKSGRPSGRFSAERPERSVSTLKIQRTEQGDSAVYLCASSTKTLFRNTIYFGEGSWLTVV.

The chain couples TRBV29-1 to TRBJ2-5; D not certain. Between the trimmed V and J ends, which lost 5 bases and 2 bases, there was a span of 6 bases. Germline CDR1 SQVTM, CDR2 ANQGSEA. The CDR3 sequence is 11 residues long. The DNA of the CDR3 is TGCAGCGTTCTGCTACAAGAGACCCAGTACTTC. This encodes CSVLLQETQYF.

This clone came up once. This chain connects TRBV29-1 to TRBJ2-3; 10 bases line up with TRBD1. The CDR3 has 15 amino acids. V was pared by 7 bases and J by 4 bases, with 11 bases of the junction left unmatched. Germline assignment: CDR1 SQVTM and CDR2 ANQGSEA. CDR3 sequence: CSALDRGTFADTQYF. The CDR3 DNA is TGCAGCGCCCTGGACAGGGGGACGTTCGCAGATACGCAGTATTTT.

The table lists this clone with a few counts. The V and J genes are TRBV28 and TRBJ2-1, with 7 bases aligning to TRBD2. Germline CDR1 and CDR2: MDHEN and SYDVKM. This CDR3 region has 16 residues. J gave up 4 bases and V 5 bases, and 11 bases lay outside the gene matches. CDR3 loop: CASSGGFVGGYNEQFF. CDR3 nucleotide sequence: TGTGCCAGCAGTGGTGGTTTTGTGGGAGGGTACAATGAGCAGTTCTTC.

This sequence joins TRBV4-3 and TRBJ2-3, with 7 bases that match TRBD2. V shed 3 bases and J 9 bases; nucleotides not matched to a gene: 18. Germline V CDR1 and CDR2: LGHNA, YSLEER. The CDR3 loop spans 17 amino acids. The CDR3 sequence is CASSQHPDISGAQTQYF. CDR3 bases: TGCGCCAGCAGCCAGCATCCCGACATCAGCGGGGCCCAGACGCAGTATTTT.

This clone occurred once. The J gene is TRBJ2-1, the V gene TRBV10-1, with D perhaps matching TRBD2 (5 bases). Germline V gene sequence: CDR1 WNHNN, CDR2 SYGVQD (reference sequence). The CDR3 runs 16 residues. V lost 0 bases and J lost 3, with 12 bases in between. The CDR3 DNA is TGCGCCAGCAGTGAGTCGGGAGCTCTCAGCTACAATGAGCAGTTCTTC. It encodes CASSESGALSYNEQFF.

CDR3 sequence (DNA): TGTGCCAGCAGCTTAGGGGCGGAATACGAGCAGTACTTC. The encoded protein is CASSLGAEYEQYF. The chain links TRBV11-2 to TRBJ2-7, with no clear D. Germline V lookup: CDR1 SGHAT, CDR2 FQNNGV. CDR3 length equals 13 residues. Deletions cut 1 base from V and 4 bases from J, with 8 bases between. The whole variable domain, filled in from reference TRBV11-2 and TRBJ2-7, reads EAGVAQSPRYKIIEKRQSVAFWCNPISGHATLYWYQQILGQGPKLLIQFQNNGVVDDSQLPKDRFSAERLKGVDSTLKIQPAKLEDSAVYLCASSLGAEYEQYFGPGTRLTVT.